This T cell receptor beta chain was obtained from a study of OX40 agonist ivuxolimab in advanced cancers. Across the study: An agonistic anti-OX40 (CD134) antibody, ivuxolimab, was used to treat the patients. Patients were dosed intravenously with ivuxolimab at 0.01 to 10 mg/kg every 2 weeks.

A note on this clone: Its antigen is as yet unknown.

Any history of autoimmune disease or systemic immunosuppression disqualified patients. CDR3 size: 15 residues. Notes on the study in general: There was clonal expansion of CD4+ and CD8+ blood T cells by week 6 at 0.1 to 3.0 mg/kg.

TCRdb's copy holds only in-frame clones and misses some; the assay was immunoSEQ multiplex PCR. The sample lists 69,000 or so clones; around 80% were seen once. The material sequenced was CD4+ or CD8+ T cells sorted from blood, taken in a trial of the OX40 agonist ivuxolimab. This TCR was recovered from an adult with an advanced solid tumor such as melanoma, head and neck, liver or kidney cancer. The chain recombines TRBV7-5 with TRBJ1-1; TRBD1 is the table's D call and was not checked against the DNA. TRBV7-5 is a documented pseudogene. The CDR3: CARSLHQGLYTEAFF. The CDR3, as DNA: TGTGCCAGAAGCTTACATCAGGGGCTCTACACTGAAGCTTTCTTT.